This TCR beta chain was documented in a study of Ad26.COV2.S vaccination and SARS-CoV-2 variants (TCRdb year 2021). About the investigation overall: Donors in the vaccine arm were drawn from COV1001, a multicentre, randomized, double-blind, placebo-controlled phase I-IIa trial testing Ad26.COV2.S in healthy adults. Ad26.COV2.S was administered intramuscularly at a dose of 5x10^10 or 1x10^11 viral particles, either as one shot or as two shots given 56 days apart. The specificity and breadth of SARS-CoV-2-reactive T cell receptors after Ad26.COV2.S vaccination were assessed by TCRbeta repertoire sequencing. The TCR-sequenced set comprised around 30 samples: some 20 Ad26.COV2.S vaccine recipients, 5 placebo recipients and 8 SARS-CoV-2 convalescent individuals. Participants in the trial were split at random into five groups of five each, receiving low-dose or high-dose Ad26.COV2.S once or twice, or else placebo on both occasions. Investigators did not know the trial group allocation while performing experiments and assessing outcomes.

On this clone itself: It lacks a known antigen. Base qualities are not at hand, and no much larger clone is one base apart.

The germline V gene (reference sequence) sets CDR1 to LGHDT and CDR2 to YNNKEL. The CDR3 spans 15 residues, from the cysteine through the phenylalanine. Only CDR3 DNA is held: 45 bases, read in frame from base 1. The junction shows trimming of 2 bases on V and 3 bases on J, and the gene matches do not reach 5 bases of it. The sample's treatment or condition label is to be understood as: over 15 received Ad26.COV2.S at low or high dose, single or two shots; roughly five received placebo; per-sample allocation not given. Repertoires of vaccine and placebo recipients were sequenced from samples taken on day 63 after the first injection. Cohort 1b enrolled some 25 adults aged 18-55 years at a single site in Boston, USA, between 29 July and 7 August 2020. Ad26.COV2.S consisted of a replication-incompetent adenovirus type 26 vector by which a prefusion-stabilized SARS-CoV-2 spike protein from the original Wuhan strain was expressed.

The immunoSEQ Assay was used to sequence TCRbeta CDR3 regions. After extraction, genomic DNA underwent amplification by bias-controlled multiplex PCR, followed by high-throughput sequencing. Processing in the source paper ran as follows. To quantify the absolute abundance of every unique TCRbeta CDR3 region, sequences were collapsed and filtered. T cell fraction was estimated by normalization of TCRbeta template counts to usable DNA, with usable DNA being measured through amplification of reference genes present in all nucleated cells. Repertoire TCRs were annotated as SARS-CoV-2-specific by exact matching of V gene, CDR3 amino acid sequence and J gene to a known reactive TCR set. MIRA supplied the reference SARS-CoV-2 TCR set, which was filtered for enrichment in COVID-19-positive ImmuneCODE repertoires so that public or cross-reactive TCRs were removed. Drawing on the MIRA antigens, annotated TCRs were analysed further at the level of specific ORF or position within ORF. Breadth was defined as the number of annotated unique rearrangements divided by the total number of unique productive rearrangements, and depth was defined as the summed frequency of the annotated unique rearrangements. TCR breadth was compared between groups using two-sided Wilcoxon rank-sum tests. Drawn from immuneACCESS, this table holds only the in-frame rearrangements with V and J called that TCRdb kept. Clones are partly lost; checked studies trace under half to an unresolved V gene and leave the rest unexplained. The DNA was the basis for D and trimming; V, J and clone size are from that table. Counted in this sample were around 450,000 clones; 90% of them appeared once. Of the sample, 4.3% falls within the top ten clones.

What the authors observed across the whole study: The authors noted that total T cell responses may have been underestimated by the TCR breadth and depth analyses. Ad26.COV2.S recipients had higher spike-specific TCR breadth than placebo recipients (P = 0.0014). The study lacked the statistical power to compare responses across vaccine doses or regimens. Vaccine and placebo recipients had comparable non-spike TCR breadth, which fits with the vaccine containing only spike. Substantial breadth of spike-specific CD8+ and CD4+ T cell responses was reported after vaccination.

The rearrangement joined TRBV3-1 (or the pseudogene TRBV3-2) to TRBJ1-1, and 8 bases in between align with TRBD1. This TCR derives from a person aged 18-60 years who received the Ad26.COV2.S COVID-19 vaccine or a placebo. The material was peripheral blood, obtained in a trial of Ad26.COV2.S vaccine versus placebo. The nucleotides read TGTGCCAGCAGCCAAACAGGGGGGGTTTACACTGAAGCTTTCTTT. This translates into CASSQTGGVYTEAFF.